This record looks at one T cell receptor (beta chain) sequence and its context. Its antigen is still unknown. This sample is drawn from a study of shared clonotypes between healthy human individuals. Overall study: Those who served as donors were a couple of women and a few men between the ages of 18 and 49.

The ends were cut back, 0 bases at V and 5 bases at J, with 11 bases in the middle. The germline V gene encodes CDR1 MNHNY and CDR2 SVGAGI (reference sequence). The CDR3 loop spans 14 amino acids. Naive CD8 isolation took CD45RO-negative cells positively selected for CCR7 and excluded terminally differentiated effector memory CD45RA+ cells. Study observations and caveats: The four-donor shared clonotypes exceeded non-shared clonotypes in generation probability, with non-shared ones scoring lower.

Using immunoSEQ multiplex PCR, the repertoire was profiled, and TCRdb retains in-frame clones only, with some absent. Of roughly 1,800,000 clones listed, about 94% are singletons. This receptor was identified in a man aged 18-30 years in good health. The sequenced material came from naive CD8+ T cells sorted from blood. This chain uses TRBV6-6 with TRBJ2-7, with D perhaps given as TRBD1 or TRBD2 (6 bases each). The CDR3 protein is CASSYSPGAHEQYF. As DNA, the CDR3 is TGTGCCAGCAGTTACTCCCCGGGGGCCCACGAGCAGTACTTC.